This TCR beta chain was profiled in a study of blood T cell repertoires in COVID-19 (TCRdb year 2020). Study-wide context: Samples from collaborators originated in the United States, Italy and Spain and spanned both the acute and convalescent phases of COVID-19. The prospective study material was composed of cDNA or gDNA derived from T cells, B-cell-depleted T cells, or PBMCs. Subjects who had been exposed to COVID-19, were actively infected with it, or had recovered from it provided the deeply sampled blood TCRbeta repertoires that made up the dataset. The repertoires were made available in a free public database intended to serve as a resource for research on the immune response to SARS-CoV-2. Samples were obtained from the ongoing ImmuneRACE study (first 160 participants) and from 950 to 1,500 subjects provided by 6 global collaborators. A de-identified subject ID, COVID-19 status, age in years and sex were almost always included in the sample metadata. Where available, HLA class I and class II types were taken from metadata supplied by the sample provider and were not determined by assay-based typing.

TCRbeta CDR3 regions were amplified from genomic DNA using the immunoSEQ Assay, a bias-controlled multiplex PCR. As for the original processing: The number of nucleated cells in each sample was estimated by amplification of reference gene primers within the assay. Sequence reads were collapsed and filtered to measure the absolute abundance of every unique TCRbeta CDR3 rearrangement. Productive Simpson clonality was computed per sample as the square root of Simpson's diversity index over productive rearrangements. TCRdb obtained this table from immuneACCESS and retained in-frame rearrangements with V and J assigned. These tables miss some clones; where compared with another copy, unresolved V genes account for less than half of the shortfall, and the remainder is unexplained. Clonal size and the V and J genes are those of that table, whereas D and trimming came from the DNA. The sample yields about 96,000 clones; about four fifths were counted once. Jointly, the top ten make up roughly 17% of the sample.

With respect to this clone: The antigen this receptor binds is unknown. Within one base of it there is no much larger clone, and no base qualities were kept.

Each collaborating institution followed its own protocols to collect whole blood in K2EDTA tubes. For TCRbeta analysis, collaborators shipped samples as frozen whole blood, isolated PBMCs, or DNA extracted from either of those sample types. Taken from the germline V gene (reference sequence), the CDR1 and CDR2 loops are LNHDA and SQIVND. The CDR3 goes from the cysteine to the phenylalanine over 13 residues. Only CDR3 DNA is held: 39 bases, read in frame from base 1. At the junction V is shortened by 7 bases and J by 7 bases, with 11 bases in between. Overall study outcomes, separate from this receptor: The amount of clinical and demographic metadata varied by source and participant and was provided uncurated.

The sequence derives from a woman aged 60-75 years with acute or convalescent COVID-19. Sequencing was performed on peripheral blood. This sequence uses TRBV19 and TRBJ1-6; TRBD1 might be the D gene, on 5 matching bases. The bases read TGTGCCAGTAACTGGGAGGGGAATTCACCCCTCCACTTT. This yields the protein CASNWEGNSPLHF.